The 6 T cell receptor beta chains in this list originate from one sample, sequenced in a study of cytomegalovirus exposure and HLA in healthy donors. The PCR had 60 Vbeta and 13 Jbeta primers. Using immunoSEQ multiplex PCR, the repertoire was profiled, and TCRdb retains in-frame clones only, with some absent. Seen here are roughly 190,000 clones, 79% observed once, and the top ten hold approximately 1.5%. Sequencing was done on a sample of PBMCs. The receptors shown here come from a girl aged 10-17 years in good health and CMV-seropositive.

The chain links TRBV9 to TRBJ2-3, with D possibly TRBD1 on 5 matching bases. Per germline, CDR1 SGDLS and CDR2 YYNGEE. The CDR3 is made up of 16 amino acids. V lost 3 bases and J lost 2, with 16 bases in between. CDR3 bases: TGTGCCAGCAGCGCGATGGACAAGCCAACCACAGATACGCAGTATTTT. This codes for CASSAMDKPTTDTQYF.

This chain connects TRBV27 to TRBJ1-6; TRBD1 aligns across 11 bases. The CDR3 is made up of 15 amino acids. Germline V lookup: CDR1 MNHEY, CDR2 SMNVEV (reference sequence). Trimming took 4 bases from V and 7 from J; bases not matched to a gene: 3. The CDR3 nucleotides read TGTGCCAGCAGTTCCTGGACAGGGGGCAATTCACCCCTCCACTTT. It translates to CASSSWTGGNSPLHF.

V is TRBV10-1 and J is TRBJ2-2, with D possibly being TRBD2 (5 bases). Germline CDR1 WNHNN, CDR2 SYGVQD (reference sequence). V dropped 6 bases and J dropped 2 bases, with 13 bases sitting between them. This CDR3 is 15 amino acids long. The CDR3 DNA is TGCGCCAGCAGGATCCTTAGCGATAACACCGGGGAGCTGTTTTTT. Amino acids: CASRILSDNTGELFF.

This sequence joins TRBV4-1 and TRBJ1-5; 8 nucleotides match TRBD1. The CDR3 has 17 residues. V was clipped by 0 bases and J by 3 bases; unmatched bases: 7. Per germline, CDR1 MGHRA and CDR2 YSYEKL. Written as DNA, the CDR3 is TGCGCCAGCAGCCAAGAGTGGGGGGACAGGATCAATCAGCCCCAGCATTTT. Residues: CASSQEWGDRINQPQHF.

This clone was counted once. The rearrangement uses TRBV30 and TRBJ1-2; a possible D gene is TRBD1 (5 bases). CDR3 length: 14 residues. Germline V gene data show CDR1 as GTSNPN and CDR2 as SVGIG (reference sequence). The germline V and J ends were trimmed by 8 bases and 6 bases, with 22 bases remaining between them. CDR3 nucleotides: TGTGCCGGGCGATTGGGGCAGCCGGATGATGGCTACACCTTC. The encoded protein is CAGRLGQPDDGYTF. The entire variable domain, with the rest obtained from reference TRBV30 and TRBJ1-2, is as follows: SQTIHQWPATLVQPVGSPLSLECTVEGTSNPNLYWYRQAAGRGLQLLFYSVGIGQISSEVPQNLSASRPQDRQFILSSKKLLLSDSGFYLCAGRLGQPDDGYTFGSGTRLTVV.

The chain links TRBV4-1 to TRBJ1-4, with no clear D. Germline CDR1 MGHRA, CDR2 YSYEKL. Trimming removed 1 base from V and 8 bases from J, with 17 bases in between. The CDR3 loop spans 16 amino acids. The CDR3 DNA is TGCGCCAGCAGCCAAGTCAGCGGACCGAGGCAGGAAAAACTGTTTTTT. This translates into CASSQVSGPRQEKLFF.